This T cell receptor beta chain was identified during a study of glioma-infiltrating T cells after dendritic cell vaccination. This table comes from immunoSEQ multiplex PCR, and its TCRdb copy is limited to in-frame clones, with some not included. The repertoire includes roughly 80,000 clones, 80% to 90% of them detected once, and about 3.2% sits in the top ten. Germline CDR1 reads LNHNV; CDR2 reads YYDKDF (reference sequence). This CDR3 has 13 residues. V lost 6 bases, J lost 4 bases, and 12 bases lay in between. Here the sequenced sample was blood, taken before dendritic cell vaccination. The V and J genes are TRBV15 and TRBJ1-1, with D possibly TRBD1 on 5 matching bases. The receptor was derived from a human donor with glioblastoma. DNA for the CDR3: TGTGCCACCAGAACGGTAGGGGTCACTGAAGCTTTCTTT. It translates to CATRTVGVTEAFF.